Following are 27 T cell receptor beta chains from one sample sequenced in a study of siplizumab effects on memory and regulatory T cells. Some clones are missing from TCRdb's copy, which holds only in-frame ones; the method was immunoSEQ multiplex PCR. The table has 70,000 or so clones, 91% seen once; the top ten hold more than 25%. Material: CD8+ T cells sorted from blood. Every receptor here comes from a human donor in good health.

The chain has TRBV27 and TRBJ2-7; TRBD1 matches at 9 bases. The germline V gene has CDR1 MNHEY and CDR2 SMNVEV (reference sequence). V lost 8 bases and J lost 6; bases outside the gene matches: 8. This CDR3 spans 13 amino acids. CDR3 amino acids: CASLGQGNSEQYF. In DNA form, the CDR3 reads TGTGCCAGCCTCGGACAGGGGAATAGCGAGCAGTACTTC.

This chain links TRBV4-1 with TRBJ2-1; 7 nucleotides agree with TRBD2. CDR3 length: 12 amino acids. The junction had 1 base not matched to a gene; V was cut back by 4 bases and J by 7 bases. Germline CDR1 is MGHRA and CDR2 is YSYEKL. The CDR3 region has the DNA TGCGCCAGCAGCCCCGGGGGGAATGAGCAGTTCTTC. Translated, it gives CASSPGGNEQFF.

The V and J genes are TRBV14 and TRBJ1-4; D ambiguous. Trimming removed 5 bases from V and 0 bases from J, with 10 bases in between. The germline CDR1 and CDR2 sequences are SGHDN and FVKESK. The CDR3 runs 15 residues. CDR3 sequence: CASSNVASTNEKLFF. The CDR3 DNA reads as TGTGCCAGCAGCAACGTGGCTTCAACTAATGAAAAACTGTTTTTT.

This chain uses TRBV5-1 with TRBJ1-1; 8 bases align to TRBD1. The V segment lost 0 bases and the J segment 3 bases; nucleotides outside the gene matches: 10. The germline V gene encodes CDR1 SGHRS and CDR2 YFSETQ. The CDR3 length is 17 residues. The DNA for the CDR3 is TGCGCCAGCAGCTTGGGGGCAGGGGGCGAAGTGGACACTGAAGCTTTCTTT. Translation gives CASSLGAGGEVDTEAFF.

The chain employs TRBV7-9 and TRBJ1-5; 9 bases align to TRBD1. Germline V gene data show CDR1 as SEHNR and CDR2 as FQNEAQ (reference sequence). V lost 4 bases, J lost 7 bases, and 8 bases stayed unmatched. The length of the CDR3 is 15 residues. CDR3 sequence: CASSSGQGVEQPQHF. The CDR3 DNA follows: TGTGCCAGCAGCTCGGGACAGGGAGTGGAGCAGCCCCAGCATTTT.

The J gene is TRBJ1-6, the V gene TRBV5-1; D not certain. CDR1 is SGHRS and CDR2 is YFSETQ in the germline V gene. Trimming shortened V by 2 bases and J by 10 bases, and 13 bases separated the two germline ends. The CDR3 has 14 residues. The DNA for the CDR3 is TGCGCCAGCAGCTTTTTCGACCTGGACTCACCCCTCCACTTT. Translated: CASSFFDLDSPLHF. Using reference TRBV5-1 and TRBJ1-6 for the parts outside the CDR3, the full variable domain is KAGVTQTPRYLIKTRGQQVTLSCSPISGHRSVSWYQQTPGQGLQFLFEYFSETQRNKGNFPGRFSGRQFSNSRSEMNVSTLELGDSALYLCASSFFDLDSPLHFGNGTRLTVT.

The genes are TRBV27 and TRBJ2-7, with a weak D call TRBD1 (6 bases). CDR3 size: 14 residues. From germline, CDR1 is MNHEY and CDR2 SMNVEV (reference sequence). V was clipped by 7 bases and J by 2 bases, with 15 bases between them. CDR3 protein: CASMWAGDTYEQYF. CDR3 bases: TGTGCCAGCATGTGGGCAGGGGATACCTACGAGCAGTACTTC.

This chain joins TRBV13 and TRBJ2-7; TRBD1 might be the D (5 bases). CDR3 length equals 13 residues. Trimming cost V 5 bases and J 3 bases, with 11 bases left between them. Germline-derived CDR1 and CDR2 are PRHDT and FYEKMQ (reference sequence). CDR3 DNA sequence: TGTGCCAGCAGCACCATTGACAGCTACGAGCAGTACTTC. Its translation is CASSTIDSYEQYF.

The chain uses TRBV7-9 and TRBJ2-7; TRBD2 might be the D (6 bases). V lost 3 bases to trimming and J lost 2 bases, with 17 bases between them. Germline V gives CDR1 SEHNR, CDR2 FQNEAQ (reference sequence). The CDR3 spans 16 residues. The CDR3, as DNA: TGTGCCAGCAGCTTTAGCGACTTGGGGGGAGCCTACGAGCAGTACTTC. Its translation is CASSFSDLGGAYEQYF. The whole variable domain, remainder taken from reference TRBV7-9 and TRBJ2-7, is DTGVSQNPRHKITKRGQNVTFRCDPISEHNRLYWYRQTLGQGPEFLTYFQNEAQLEKSRLLSDRFSAERPKGSFSTLEIQRTEQGDSAMYLCASSFSDLGGAYEQYFGPGTRLTVT.

In DNA, the CDR3 is TGTGCCAGCATTGATACAGGGAGTTACACTGAAGCTTTCTTT. It codes for CASIDTGSYTEAFF. The chain employs TRBV19 and TRBJ1-1, with D perhaps TRBD1 (6 bases). The germline V gene has CDR1 LNHDA and CDR2 SQIVND (reference sequence). The CDR3 runs 14 residues. V lost 9 bases and J 3 bases, leaving 17 bases between the germline ends. Full variable domain (rest looked up from reference TRBV19 and TRBJ1-1): DGGITQSPKYLFRKEGQNVTLSCEQNLNHDAMYWYRQDPGQGLRLIYYSQIVNDFQKGDIAEGYSVSREKKESFPLTVTSAQKNPTAFYLCASIDTGSYTEAFFGQGTRLTVV.

The chain employs TRBV5-1 and TRBJ2-3; a possible D gene is TRBD2 (7 bases). Germline values: CDR1 SGHRS, CDR2 YFSETQ. The V end lost 6 bases, the J end lost 2 bases, and 16 bases lay between the germline ends. CDR3 size: 15 residues. Here the CDR3 DNA reads TGCGCCAGCACCCCGTTGGGGGGGCACACAGATACGCAGTATTTT. As protein: CASTPLGGHTDTQYF. Complete variable domain (other parts from reference TRBV5-1 and TRBJ2-3): KAGVTQTPRYLIKTRGQQVTLSCSPISGHRSVSWYQQTPGQGLQFLFEYFSETQRNKGNFPGRFSGRQFSNSRSEMNVSTLELGDSALYLCASTPLGGHTDTQYFGPGTRLTVL.

The rearrangement joins TRBV25-1 to TRBJ2-7; D may be TRBD2 (6 bases). The CDR3 spans 14 residues. Trimming removed 5 bases at V and 6 bases at J, with 17 bases between. Germline values: CDR1 MGHDK, CDR2 SYGVNS. The CDR3 reads CASSFSGGSREQYF. CDR3 coding DNA: TGTGCCAGCAGTTTCTCCGGGGGTAGCCGCGAGCAGTACTTC.

In this sample, this clone turned up once. The CDR3 loop is CASSRAGGPNNEQFF. CDR3 sequence (DNA): TGTGCCAGCAGCCGAGCGGGAGGGCCCAATAATGAGCAGTTCTTC. The genes are TRBV7-3 and TRBJ2-1; 10 bases are shared with TRBD2. V gave up 5 bases and J gave up 7 bases; unmatched junction bases: 8. The CDR3 has 15 amino acids. Germline V gene data show CDR1 as SGHTA and CDR2 as FQGTGA.

This chain joins TRBV27 and TRBJ2-1; 15 bases are a match to TRBD2. CDR1 is MNHEY and CDR2 is SMNVEV in the germline V gene (reference sequence). V gave up 2 bases and J gave up 8 bases; unmatched junction bases: 4. This CDR3 comprises 16 residues. CDR3 DNA: TGTGCCAGCAGTTTAGGGACTAGCGGGAGGTGGTATGAGCAGTTCTTC. It specifies CASSLGTSGRWYEQFF.

The V and J genes are TRBV13 and TRBJ2-7; 7 nucleotides line up with TRBD2. This CDR3 contains 14 residues. J was trimmed by 6 bases and V by 5 bases; bases with no gene match: 10. Per the germline V gene, CDR1 is PRHDT and CDR2 is FYEKMQ (reference sequence). CDR3 DNA sequence: TGTGCCAGCAGCCGTGCTAGCGGTAAACGCGAGCAGTACTTC. Translating it yields CASSRASGKREQYF.

V gene TRBV4-1 combines with J gene TRBJ2-3, with TRBD2 identical over 14 bases. CDR3 size: 18 residues. The V gene's germline CDR1 is MGHRA and CDR2 YSYEKL. J was trimmed by 2 bases and V by 3 bases; bases with no gene match: 7. The CDR3 DNA is TGCGCCAGCAGCCATAGGGGACTAGCGGGGGACAACACAGATACGCAGTATTTT. Protein sequence: CASSHRGLAGDNTDTQYF.

As DNA, the CDR3 is TGTGCCAGCAGCTCAGCAGGCACAGATACGCAGTATTTT. Its protein is CASSSAGTDTQYF. V usage is TRBV7-9 and J usage is TRBJ2-3; D not resolved. The CDR3 totals 13 residues. The V gene's germline CDR1 is SEHNR and CDR2 FQNEAQ (reference sequence). The ends were cut back, 4 bases at V and 1 base at J, with 6 bases in the middle.

V usage is TRBV7-9 and J usage is TRBJ2-7; 8 bases line up with TRBD2. This CDR3 has 17 residues. Per the germline V gene, CDR1 is SEHNR and CDR2 is FQNEAQ (reference sequence). Trimming removed 0 bases from V and 0 bases from J; junction bases left unmatched: 7. CDR3 sequence reads: CASSLAASSGSSYEQYF. DNA of the CDR3: TGTGCCAGCAGCTTAGCGGCATCCAGCGGGAGCTCCTACGAGCAGTACTTC.

This CDR3 is CARGDSGNSYEQYF. CDR3 DNA: TGTGCCAGGGGTGACAGCGGGAACTCCTACGAGCAGTACTTC. The chain links TRBV2 to TRBJ2-7; 7 bases agree with TRBD2. Germline V lookup: CDR1 SNHLY, CDR2 FYNNEI. V was clipped by 9 bases and J by 0 bases; unmatched bases: 8. The CDR3 loop spans 14 amino acids.

V usage is TRBV7-9 and J usage is TRBJ1-2, with D perhaps matching TRBD1 (5 bases). The germline V gene encodes CDR1 SEHNR and CDR2 FQNEAQ (reference sequence). This CDR3 comprises 14 residues. V was clipped by 6 bases and J by 6 bases, with 17 bases between them. CDR3 DNA sequence: TGTGCCAGCAGACCATGGGACGGGAATGATGGCTACACCTTC. Protein: CASRPWDGNDGYTF.

The V call is TRBV7-9, the J call TRBJ1-2, with a tentative D call TRBD1 (5 bases). The CDR3 is 15 amino acids. V lost 5 bases, J lost 4 bases, and 17 bases lay in between. Per germline, CDR1 SEHNR and CDR2 FQNEAQ (reference sequence). CDR3 in amino acids: CASSVPGTAIYGYTF. As DNA, the CDR3 is TGTGCCAGCAGCGTGCCCGGGACGGCTATCTATGGCTACACCTTC.

CDR3 amino acids: CASSVLGTGGQPNYGYTF. In nucleotides, the CDR3 is TGTGCCAGCAGTGTGCTGGGGACAGGCGGTCAACCTAACTATGGCTACACCTTC. This chain connects TRBV25-1 to TRBJ1-2; 8 bases agree with TRBD1. CDR3 length: 18 amino acids. V lost 4 bases and J lost 0; bases outside the gene matches: 13. Germline V lookup: CDR1 MGHDK, CDR2 SYGVNS.

This rearrangement joins TRBV6-5 to TRBJ2-5, with D unclear. Germline-derived CDR1 and CDR2 are MNHEY and SVGAGI. The CDR3 has 13 amino acids. Trimming stripped 2 bases from V and 5 bases from J, with 9 bases between. The CDR3 DNA sequence: TGTGCCAGCAGTTACGGGCCTGGGGAGACCCAGTACTTC. It codes for CASSYGPGETQYF.

CDR3 loop: CASTDNLSRGENQPQHF. The CDR3 DNA sequence: TGTGCCAGTACCGACAATTTGTCCAGGGGGGAAAATCAGCCCCAGCATTTT. This chain connects TRBV19 to TRBJ1-5; 7 nucleotides line up with TRBD1. The CDR3 consists of 17 residues. Germline lookup yields CDR1 LNHDA and CDR2 SQIVND (reference sequence). V trimming: 7 bases; J trimming: 4 bases; junction bases outside the gene matches: 16.

Concerning this clone itself: This clone may be a read error of a much larger clone one base away. This chain connects TRBV5-1 to TRBJ1-5; 7 positions match TRBD1. Germline V lookup: CDR1 SGHRS, CDR2 YFSETQ. V was pared by 1 base and J by 2 bases, with 0 bases of the junction left unmatched. This CDR3 spans 14 amino acids. This chain's CDR3 is CASSLTGGNQPQHF. As DNA, the CDR3 is TGCGCCAGCAGCTTGACAGGGGGCAATCAGCCCCAGCATTTT. Supplemented by reference TRBV5-1 and TRBJ1-5, the full variable domain reads KAGVTQTPRYLIKTRGQQVTLSCSPISGHRSVSWYQQTPGQGLQFLFEYFSETQRNKGNFPGRFSGRQFSNSRSEMNVSTLELGDSALYLCASSLTGGNQPQHFGDGTRLSIL.

The V gene is TRBV5-1, the J gene TRBJ2-1; 8 bases are shared with TRBD2. The CDR3 has 16 residues. Losses at the gene ends were 0 bases for V and 1 base for J; bases not matched to a gene: 3. Germline loops: CDR1 SGHRS, CDR2 YFSETQ. CDR3 sequence (DNA): TGCGCCAGCAGCTTGGAGGCTAGCGGGTCCTACAATGAGCAGTTCTTC. Translation: CASSLEASGSYNEQFF.

The chain is built from TRBV6-1 and TRBJ1-1, with 7 bases lining up with TRBD1. This CDR3 has 15 residues. J was trimmed by 7 bases and V by 3 bases; bases with no gene match: 11. Germline V gives CDR1 MNHNS, CDR2 SASEGT. CDR3 sequence (DNA): TGTGCCAGCAGTGATTATCGAGACAGGGAAGGTGAAGCTTTCTTT. Protein: CASSDYRDREGEAFF.